A single sample is the source of the 5 T cell receptor beta chains below, sequenced in a study of cytomegalovirus exposure and HLA in healthy donors. PCR used 60 Vbeta primers and 13 Jbeta primers. Measured with immunoSEQ multiplex PCR; TCRdb has only the in-frame clones, and not every one. The sample lists about 130,000 clones, over 60% occurring once. The sequencing sample was made of PBMCs. All receptors derive from a man aged 35-49 years in good health and CMV-seronegative.

This chain uses TRBV30 with TRBJ2-3, with D perhaps TRBD2 (6 bases). Germline assignment: CDR1 GTSNPN and CDR2 SVGIG (reference sequence). V dropped 3 bases and J dropped 7 bases, with 14 bases sitting between them. The CDR3 sequence is 13 residues long. The CDR3 is CAWSTGVPNTQYF. In DNA form, the CDR3 reads TGTGCCTGGAGCACGGGGGTACCAAATACGCAGTATTTT.

This rearrangement joins TRBV5-1 to TRBJ1-2, with 9 bases aligning to TRBD1. V gave up 4 bases and J gave up 4 bases; unmatched junction bases: 2. CDR1 and CDR2 (germline): SGHRS, YFSETQ. The CDR3 sequence is 13 residues long. The CDR3 nucleotides read TGCGCCAGCAGCCGGGACAGGGTCTATGGCTACACCTTC. Protein: CASSRDRVYGYTF. The full variable domain, in which reference TRBV5-1 and TRBJ1-2 provide the parts outside the CDR3, is KAGVTQTPRYLIKTRGQQVTLSCSPISGHRSVSWYQQTPGQGLQFLFEYFSETQRNKGNFPGRFSGRQFSNSRSEMNVSTLELGDSALYLCASSRDRVYGYTFGSGTRLTVV.

The chain uses TRBV18 and TRBJ2-7, with TRBD2 matching over 11 bases. V trimming: 0 bases; J trimming: 6 bases; junction bases outside the gene matches: 13. CDR3 length: 18 amino acids. Germline V gene sequence: CDR1 KGHSH, CDR2 LQKENI. The CDR3 region is CASSPPLIGTSGSPEQYF. Written as DNA, the CDR3 is TGTGCCAGCTCACCACCACTGATCGGGACTAGCGGTTCCCCCGAGCAGTACTTC.

The rearrangement uses TRBV15 and TRBJ1-3; no reliable D call. Trimming shortened V by 6 bases and J by 0 bases, and 15 bases separated the two germline ends. The CDR3 loop spans 16 amino acids. The germline V gene encodes CDR1 LNHNV and CDR2 YYDKDF (reference sequence). The CDR3 region is CATSLRPYHSGNTIYF. CDR3 bases: TGTGCCACCAGTCTACGTCCGTACCACTCTGGAAACACCATATATTTT. The full variable domain, its missing parts supplied by reference TRBV15 and TRBJ1-3, is DAMVIQNPRYQVTQFGKPVTLSCSQTLNHNVMYWYQQKSSQAPKLLFHYYDKDFNNEADTPDNFQSRRPNTSFCFLDIRSPGLGDTAMYLCATSLRPYHSGNTIYFGEGSWLTVV.

The V and J genes are TRBV28 and TRBJ1-5, with 11 bases fitting TRBD1. The CDR3 is made up of 15 amino acids. The germline V gene has CDR1 MDHEN and CDR2 SYDVKM. After removal of 5 bases from V and 8 bases from J, the junction contained 8 bases not matched to a gene. The CDR3 DNA sequence: TGTGCCAGCAGTCAAAGTCCGGGACAGGGGGAGCCCCAGCATTTT. It is translated as CASSQSPGQGEPQHF.